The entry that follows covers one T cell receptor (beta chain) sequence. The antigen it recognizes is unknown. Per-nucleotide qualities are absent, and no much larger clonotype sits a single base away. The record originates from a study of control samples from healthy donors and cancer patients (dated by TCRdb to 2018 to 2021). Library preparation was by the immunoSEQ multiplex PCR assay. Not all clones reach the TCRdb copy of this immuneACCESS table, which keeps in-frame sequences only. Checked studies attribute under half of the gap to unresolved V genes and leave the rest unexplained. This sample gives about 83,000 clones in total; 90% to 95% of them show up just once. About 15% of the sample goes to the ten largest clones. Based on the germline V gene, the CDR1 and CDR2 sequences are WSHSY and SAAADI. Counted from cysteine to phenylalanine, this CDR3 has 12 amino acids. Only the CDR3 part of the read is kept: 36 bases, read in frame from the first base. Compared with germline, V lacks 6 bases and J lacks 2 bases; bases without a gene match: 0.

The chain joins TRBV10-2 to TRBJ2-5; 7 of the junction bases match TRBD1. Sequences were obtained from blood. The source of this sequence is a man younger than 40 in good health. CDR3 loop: CASRTGQETQYF. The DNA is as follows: TGCGCCAGCAGGACAGGGCAAGAGACCCAGTACTTC.